This TCR beta chain emerged from a study of blood T cell repertoires in COVID-19. Study background: Acute and convalescent COVID-19 specimens originated in the United States, Italy and Spain.

The authors' processing: The authors estimated nucleated cell counts from reference gene primer amplification. Only in-frame clones appear in the TCRdb table, and some are missing; sequencing was by immunoSEQ multiplex PCR. V, J and clone size are those of that table, while D and trimming were read from the DNA. This sample yields a few hundred thousand clones, of which over 70% are seen a single time; around 1.2% belongs to the top ten. CDR1 and CDR2 (germline): SGHDT, YYEEEE. Germline trimming cut 2 bases from V and 2 bases from J; bases unmatched to any gene: 5. The CDR3 loop spans 15 amino acids.

The V gene is TRBV5-6, the J gene TRBJ1-1; 8 bases line up with TRBD1. This receptor was obtained from a woman in her forties or fifties with acute or convalescent COVID-19. Sequenced sample: peripheral blood. The CDR3 DNA is TGTGCCAGCAGCTTCCTAGACAGGGGCAACACTGAAGCTTTCTTT. Its protein product is CASSFLDRGNTEAFF.